The 27 T cell receptor beta chains in this list originate from one sample, sequenced in a study of blood T cell repertoires in COVID-19. Profiled with immunoSEQ multiplex PCR; TCRdb holds only in-frame clones, not every one. The repertoire includes some 47,000 clones, 90% of them detected once, and 5.1% sits in the top ten. The sample consisted of peripheral blood. These receptors were obtained from a man aged 70 or older with acute or convalescent COVID-19.

The gene calls are TRBV5-1 and TRBJ1-2; unclear D gene. Germline V lookup: CDR1 SGHRS, CDR2 YFSETQ. This CDR3 comprises 14 residues. V lost 4 bases to trimming and J lost 0 bases, with 10 bases between them. The CDR3 DNA reads TGCGCCAGCAGCGTAGACGGAGCTAACTATGGCTACACCTTC. Its protein is CASSVDGANYGYTF.

This sequence joins TRBV3-1 (or the pseudogene TRBV3-2) and TRBJ2-1; D call uncertain. Germline CDR1 is LGHDT and CDR2 is YNNKEL (reference sequence). V gave up 1 base and J gave up 0 bases, with 13 bases separating them. This CDR3 comprises 17 residues. For the CDR3, the DNA is TGTGCCAGCAGCCAAGGCCCAGGTTACACCTCCTACAATGAGCAGTTCTTC. It translates to CASSQGPGYTSYNEQFF.

The chain couples TRBV4-2 to TRBJ2-1; TRBD2 agrees at 8 bases. Germline V lookup: CDR1 LGHNA, CDR2 YNFKEQ. V was pared by 2 bases and J by 6 bases, with 9 bases of the junction left unmatched. The CDR3 consists of 16 residues. The CDR3 DNA reads TGTGCCAGCAGCCAACCCCCGGGACTAGGTCTCAATGAGCAGTTCTTC. It encodes CASSQPPGLGLNEQFF.

The chain recombines TRBV10-3 with TRBJ2-3; 7 bases align to TRBD2. The V gene end was trimmed by 0 bases and the J gene end by 4 bases; junction bases not matched to a gene: 4. Germline assignment: CDR1 ENHRY and CDR2 SYGVKD. This CDR3 spans 15 amino acids. This CDR3 is CAISESAGRADTQYF. The CDR3 coding sequence is TGTGCCATCAGTGAGTCGGCGGGGAGGGCAGATACGCAGTATTTT.

V usage is TRBV12-5 and J usage is TRBJ2-3; 8 bases agree with TRBD2. Germline-derived CDR1 and CDR2 are LGHNT and FRNRAP. V shed 10 bases, J shed 2 bases, and the junction held 8 bases outside the gene matches. This CDR3 spans 14 amino acids. DNA for the CDR3: TGTGCTACCGGGAGGGGCACCTTCACAGATACGCAGTATTTT. Translating it yields CATGRGTFTDTQYF.

The genes are TRBV24-1 and TRBJ2-3, with 11 bases fitting TRBD1. The germline V gene has CDR1 KGHDR and CDR2 SFDVKD. The length of the CDR3 is 18 residues. The junction had 12 bases not matched to a gene; V was cut back by 2 bases and J by 6 bases. CDR3 protein: CATSDSRLRTGGNDTQYF. Here the CDR3 DNA reads TGTGCCACCAGTGATTCCCGACTGAGGACAGGGGGCAATGATACGCAGTATTTT.

This chain connects TRBV27 to TRBJ1-5, with TRBD1 matching 7 bases. The CDR3 has 13 amino acids. Germline CDR1 reads MNHEY; CDR2 reads SMNVEV (reference sequence). V dropped 4 bases and J dropped 4; count of bases not matched to a gene: 1. CDR3 residues: CASSWDRNQPQHF. DNA for the CDR3: TGTGCCAGCAGTTGGGACAGAAATCAGCCCCAGCATTTT.

This clone appeared a few times. The chain employs TRBV18 and TRBJ1-1, with D maybe TRBD1 (6 bases). V was cut by 1 base and J by 6 bases, with 18 bases left in between. CDR1 is KGHSH, CDR2 LQKENI, per germline. The CDR3 has 16 residues. CDR3 loop: CASSPRDAGARAEAFF. CDR3 bases: TGTGCCAGCTCACCACGCGATGCGGGGGCTAGGGCTGAAGCTTTCTTT. Full variable domain (rest looked up from reference TRBV18 and TRBJ1-1): NAGVMQNPRHLVRRRGQEARLRCSPMKGHSHVYWYRQLPEEGLKFMVYLQKENIIDESGMPKERFSAEFPKEGPSILRIQQVVRGDSAAYFCASSPRDAGARAEAFFGQGTRLTVV.

The chain uses TRBV6-5 and TRBJ2-5, with a tentative D call TRBD1 (6 bases). There are 14 residues in the CDR3. Germline CDR1 and CDR2: MNHEY and SVGAGI. V lost 2 bases, J lost 3 bases, and 10 bases lay in between. CDR3 nucleotide sequence: TGTGCCAGCAGTTACGGGGGCAGGAAAGAGACCCAGTACTTC. Protein sequence: CASSYGGRKETQYF.

Here the CDR3 reads CATQQWNSTDTQYF. Here the CDR3 DNA reads TGTGCCACCCAACAGTGGAATAGCACAGATACGCAGTATTTT. The rearrangement links TRBV11-2 to TRBJ2-3, with unresolved D. This CDR3 is 14 amino acids long. Germline V gene data show CDR1 as SGHAT and CDR2 as FQNNGV. Trimming left V 10 bases short and J 0 bases short, with 14 bases between.

The chain employs TRBV5-1 and TRBJ1-2; D is ambiguous. V lost 2 bases and J 3 bases, leaving 8 bases between the germline ends. The CDR3 totals 13 residues. Germline V gives CDR1 SGHRS, CDR2 YFSETQ. CDR3 residues: CASSFSRDYGYTF. In nucleotides, the CDR3 is TGCGCCAGCAGCTTCAGCCGGGACTATGGCTACACCTTC.

This chain connects TRBV6-2 or TRBV6-3 to TRBJ1-1; D unclear. The ends were cut back, 6 bases at V and 0 bases at J, with 8 bases in the middle. CDR3 length: 13 residues. Germline loops: CDR1 MNHEY, CDR2 SVGEGT. CDR3 amino acids: CASSEGMNTEAFF. The CDR3 DNA is TGTGCCAGCAGCGAGGGAATGAACACTGAAGCTTTCTTT.

V and J are TRBV7-2 and TRBJ2-3, with 7 bases lining up with TRBD2. The V segment lost 5 bases and the J segment 4 bases; nucleotides outside the gene matches: 6. The CDR3 spans 14 residues. Germline-derived CDR1 and CDR2 are SGHTA and FQGNSA. The CDR3 reads CASSTSGVADTQYF. The CDR3, as DNA: TGTGCCAGCAGCACGAGCGGGGTGGCAGATACGCAGTATTTT.

The chain uses TRBV6-5 and TRBJ2-7; 8 bases align to TRBD2. Per germline, CDR1 MNHEY and CDR2 SVGAGI. The CDR3 contains 14 residues. The V and J ends lost 5 bases and 5 bases, in that order; junction bases with no gene match: 8. The DNA of the CDR3 is TGTGCCAGCAGTCCGGGGGGGGGTATCCACGAGCAGTACTTC. Its translation: CASSPGGGIHEQYF.

This clone was seen only once. This sequence joins TRBV27 and TRBJ1-5; 9 bases line up with TRBD1. CDR1 is MNHEY, CDR2 SMNVEV, per germline (reference sequence). Trimming took 5 bases from V and 0 from J; bases not matched to a gene: 14. This CDR3 is 19 amino acids long. CDR3 loop: CASSPTGTGPYYSNQPQHF. DNA for the CDR3: TGTGCCAGCAGTCCCACCGGGACAGGGCCCTATTATAGCAATCAGCCCCAGCATTTT.

This chain uses TRBV2 with TRBJ1-5, with D tentatively TRBD1 (5 bases). This CDR3 is 16 amino acids long. Germline V gene lookup returns CDR1 SNHLY and CDR2 FYNNEI. Trimming removed 6 bases at V and 0 bases at J, with 15 bases between. The CDR3 spells CASRKGEVSSNQPQHF. The CDR3 region has the DNA TGTGCCAGCAGGAAAGGGGAAGTATCTAGCAATCAGCCCCAGCATTTT.

The chain joins TRBV27 to TRBJ1-2; D not certain. V gave up 6 bases and J gave up 7 bases, with 18 bases separating them. The germline V gene has CDR1 MNHEY and CDR2 SMNVEV (reference sequence). This CDR3 has 14 residues. This chain's CDR3 is CASRPFHGVSGYTF. CDR3 nucleotide sequence: TGTGCCAGCAGACCCTTCCACGGGGTTAGTGGCTACACCTTC.

The chain uses TRBV7-9 and TRBJ2-7; 11 positions agree with TRBD1. The V and J ends lost 2 bases and 5 bases, in that order; junction bases with no gene match: 5. CDR1 is SEHNR and CDR2 is FQNEAQ in the germline V gene (reference sequence). The CDR3 totals 15 residues. Here the CDR3 DNA reads TGTGCCAGCAGCTTAAGGGGACAGGGGGTCAACGAGCAGTACTTC. Its translation: CASSLRGQGVNEQYF.

The rearrangement joins TRBV20-1 to TRBJ1-2; TRBD1 agrees at 7 bases. Germline V gene lookup returns CDR1 DFQATT and CDR2 SNEGSKA (reference sequence). V shed 3 bases and J 4 bases; nucleotides not matched to a gene: 11. This CDR3 region has 15 residues. CDR3 amino acids: CSASSGTAKIYGYTF. The CDR3 bases are TGCAGTGCTAGTTCCGGGACAGCTAAAATCTATGGCTACACCTTC.

The chain is built from TRBV28 and TRBJ2-1; D might be TRBD1 (6 bases). Germline CDR1 is MDHEN and CDR2 is SYDVKM. The length of the CDR3 is 14 residues. V lost 8 bases, J lost 0 bases, and 11 bases lay in between. The CDR3 DNA sequence: TGTGCCAGCGATGACAGGAGCTCCTACAATGAGCAGTTCTTC. Protein sequence: CASDDRSSYNEQFF.

The chain carries TRBV24-1 and TRBJ2-1; TRBD1 matches at 8 bases. The V gene's germline CDR1 is KGHDR and CDR2 SFDVKD. V was pared by 4 bases and J by 3 bases, with 7 bases of the junction left unmatched. There are 16 residues in the CDR3. Here the CDR3 reads CATSDSTGEVYNEQFF. CDR3 DNA: TGTGCCACCAGTGACTCGACAGGGGAGGTCTACAATGAGCAGTTCTTC.

The V gene is TRBV24-1, the J gene TRBJ1-4, with 9 bases lining up with TRBD1. The germline V gene encodes CDR1 KGHDR and CDR2 SFDVKD. This CDR3 has 17 amino acids. V lost 7 bases and J lost 6; bases outside the gene matches: 14. CDR3 sequence reads: CATRRLGWTGDDEKLFF. DNA for the CDR3: TGTGCCACCAGGAGGCTGGGGTGGACAGGGGACGATGAAAAACTGTTTTTT.

In its sample, this clone was seen once. The chain has TRBV30 and TRBJ2-5; 12 bases are shared with TRBD2. After removal of 2 bases from V and 5 bases from J, the junction contained 3 bases not matched to a gene. The CDR3 is 14 amino acids. In germline, CDR1 is GTSNPN, CDR2 SVGIG (reference sequence). For the CDR3, the DNA is TGTGCCTGGAGTATCGGGACTAGCGGGGAGACCCAGTACTTC. Amino acid sequence: CAWSIGTSGETQYF.

V gene TRBV28 combines with J gene TRBJ1-1, with TRBD1 as a possible D gene (6 bases). CDR1 is MDHEN and CDR2 is SYDVKM in the germline V gene. The CDR3 covers 14 residues. Trimming took off 8 bases at V and 4 bases at J, with 17 bases between the two ends. The CDR3 coding sequence is TGTGCCAGCGGAAAAGGCGGGGGCGCCACTGAAGCTTTCTTT. It translates to CASGKGGGATEAFF.

The gene calls are TRBV7-2 and TRBJ2-2; 8 bases fit TRBD2. Germline loops: CDR1 SGHTA, CDR2 FQGNSA. Trimming cost V 3 bases and J 4 bases; bases outside gene matches: 4. CDR3 length: 15 amino acids. CDR3 residues: CASSFNGGATGELFF. The CDR3 DNA reads TGTGCCAGCAGCTTTAACGGGGGGGCCACCGGGGAGCTGTTTTTT.

The rearrangement uses TRBV19 and TRBJ2-6, with TRBD1 matching over 12 bases. V was pared by 5 bases and J by 4 bases, with 6 bases of the junction left unmatched. Germline values: CDR1 LNHDA, CDR2 SQIVND (reference sequence). This CDR3 region has 17 residues. The CDR3 sequence: CASSFRDRGQGANVLTF. CDR3 DNA: TGTGCCAGTAGTTTCCGGGACAGGGGGCAGGGGGCCAACGTCCTGACTTTC. The entire variable domain, with the rest obtained from reference TRBV19 and TRBJ2-6, is as follows: DGGITQSPKYLFRKEGQNVTLSCEQNLNHDAMYWYRQDPGQGLRLIYYSQIVNDFQKGDIAEGYSVSREKKESFPLTVTSAQKNPTAFYLCASSFRDRGQGANVLTFGAGSRLTVL.

The rearrangement uses TRBV5-1 and TRBJ1-6, with D possibly TRBD1 on 6 matching bases. This CDR3 region has 14 residues. Deletions cut 5 bases from V and 8 bases from J, with 14 bases between. Germline assignment: CDR1 SGHRS and CDR2 YFSETQ. The CDR3 spells CASRVQGSDSPLHF. The CDR3 nucleotides are TGCGCCAGCAGAGTACAGGGTTCGGATTCACCCCTCCACTTT.